The 14 T cell receptor beta chains reported below all come from one sample, sequenced in a study of blood T cell repertoires in COVID-19. Sequencing used immunoSEQ multiplex PCR; TCRdb keeps in-frame clones, though not all of them. The sample lists under 300,000 clones, around four fifths occurring once. The sequenced sample consisted of peripheral blood. Receptor source: a man aged 55 to 70 who had recovered from COVID-19.

The rearrangement uses TRBV28 and TRBJ1-2, with D possibly being TRBD1 (5 bases). Germline V gene lookup returns CDR1 MDHEN and CDR2 SYDVKM. V shed 6 bases and J shed 4 bases, with 15 bases lying between them. The CDR3 contains 14 residues. DNA for the CDR3: TGTGCCAGCAGGACCCCAGGGCTCTCCTATGGCTACACCTTC. This gives the protein CASRTPGLSYGYTF.

This clone was found once. The chain is built from TRBV10-2 and TRBJ1-1; no reliable D call. The CDR3 has 15 residues. CDR1 and CDR2 from the germline V gene are WSHSY and SAAADI. Trimming took 6 bases from V and 0 from J, leaving 14 bases between them. CDR3 residues: CASSDPEEMNTEAFF. DNA for the CDR3: TGCGCCAGCAGCGATCCTGAGGAGATGAACACTGAAGCTTTCTTT.

This chain joins TRBV9 and TRBJ2-5, with D perhaps TRBD1 (6 bases). Germline V gene lookup returns CDR1 SGDLS and CDR2 YYNGEE. This CDR3 region has 12 residues. V was trimmed by 4 bases and J by 3 bases, leaving 7 bases between them. The DNA of the CDR3 is TGTGCCAGCAGCCACAGGGAAGAGACCCAGTACTTC. It encodes CASSHREETQYF.

This chain joins TRBV14 and TRBJ2-7; D not certain. Looked up from germline, CDR1 is SGHDN and CDR2 is FVKESK. V lost 1 base to trimming and J lost 2 bases, with 6 bases between them. The CDR3 is 13 residues long. The CDR3 protein is CASSQASPYEQYF. The CDR3 DNA follows: TGTGCCAGCAGCCAAGCATCCCCCTACGAGCAGTACTTC.

The rearrangement links TRBV16 to TRBJ1-5; 7 positions agree with TRBD1. This CDR3 is 14 amino acids long. Trimming removed 4 bases from V and 4 bases from J; junction bases left unmatched: 4. The germline gives CDR1 KGHSY, CDR2 FQNENV. The CDR3 is CASSLGQRNQPQHF. In DNA form, the CDR3 reads TGTGCCAGCAGCCTGGGACAGAGGAATCAGCCCCAGCATTTT.

The rearrangement links TRBV19 to TRBJ2-2; 12 nucleotides agree with TRBD2. The CDR3 runs 17 residues. Germline CDR1 LNHDA, CDR2 SQIVND (reference sequence). The J segment lost 6 bases and the V segment lost 7 bases, leaving 12 bases of the junction unmatched. The DNA for the CDR3 is TGTGCCAGTATGGAAACTAGCGGGAGGTCTGGTCCCGGGGAGCTGTTTTTT. Its protein product is CASMETSGRSGPGELFF.

The chain joins TRBV5-1 to TRBJ2-7; D is unresolved. CDR3 length: 13 amino acids. Trimming took off 6 bases at V and 2 bases at J, with 12 bases between the two ends. CDR1 is SGHRS, CDR2 YFSETQ, per germline. CDR3 sequence reads: CASTPGQTYEQYF. The DNA of the CDR3 is TGCGCCAGCACCCCGGGTCAGACCTACGAGCAGTACTTC.

As for this clone: Other DNA sequences in this sample translate to the same CDR3. The rearrangement joins TRBV2 to TRBJ2-3; TRBD2 matches at 14 bases. Germline CDR1 and CDR2: SNHLY and FYNNEI. The CDR3 sequence is 16 residues long. The J segment lost 3 bases and the V segment lost 6 bases, leaving 5 bases of the junction unmatched. The DNA of the CDR3 is TGTGCCAGCAGACCCGGGACTAGCGGGAGTACAGATACGCAGTATTTT. Amino acids: CASRPGTSGSTDTQYF. The variable domain in full, with the rest retrieved from reference TRBV2 and TRBJ2-3, is EPEVTQTPSHQVTQMGQEVILRCVPISNHLYFYWYRQILGQKVEFLVSFYNNEISEKSEIFDDQFSVERPDGSNFTLKIRSTKLEDSAMYFCASRPGTSGSTDTQYFGPGTRLTVL.

This clone was counted once. V is TRBV15 and J is TRBJ1-5; the D gene is possibly TRBD1 (6 bases). Germline-derived CDR1 and CDR2 are LNHNV and YYDKDF (reference sequence). The CDR3 is made up of 14 amino acids. V lost 2 bases, J lost 4 bases, and 9 bases lay in between. This CDR3 is CATSRQGINQPQHF. DNA for the CDR3: TGTGCCACCAGCAGACAGGGGATAAATCAGCCCCAGCATTTT.

The rearrangement uses TRBV5-6 and TRBJ2-7; maybe TRBD1 (6 bases). There are 16 residues in the CDR3. Germline V gives CDR1 SGHDT, CDR2 YYEEEE. Deletions cut 4 bases from V and 3 bases from J, with 20 bases between. The CDR3 loop reads CASSLVMQRTDYEQYF. The CDR3 DNA is TGTGCCAGCAGCCTTGTTATGCAGAGGACAGACTACGAGCAGTACTTC.

The chain links TRBV23-1 to TRBJ2-7; 10 bases agree with TRBD2. TRBV23-1 is placed among ORFs of uncertain function. This CDR3 has 16 amino acids. Trimming removed 4 bases from V and 3 bases from J; junction bases left unmatched: 9. For the CDR3, the DNA is TGCGCCAGCAGTCGGATCCCTAGCGGGAGAGTCTACGAGCAGTACTTC. This sequence encodes CASSRIPSGRVYEQYF.

In regard to this clone: The germline gene is not matched at one end of the junction; a read error may be the cause. The V gene is TRBV7-8, the J gene TRBJ2-2, with D perhaps matching TRBD2 (5 bases). Per the germline V gene, CDR1 is SGHVS and CDR2 is FQNEAQ. The CDR3 is made up of 14 amino acids. In nucleotides, the CDR3 is TGTGCCAGCAGCTTAGGGCAGCGCACCGGGGAGCTATTTTTT. This sequence encodes CASSLGQRTGELFF. Full variable domain (outside the CDR3, taken from reference TRBV7-8 and TRBJ2-2): GAGVSQSPRYKVAKRGQDVALRCDPISGHVSLFWYQQALGQGPEFLTYFQNEAQLDKSGLPSDRFFAERPEGSVSTLKIQRTQQEDSAVYLCASSLGQRTGELFFGEGSRLTVL.

This rearrangement joins TRBV18 to TRBJ1-1, with TRBD1 matching over 9 bases. Trimming at V came to 6 bases and at J to 5 bases, leaving 10 bases not matched to a gene. Germline V gene sequence: CDR1 KGHSH, CDR2 LQKENI. The CDR3 covers 15 residues. CDR3 amino acids: CASSLGQGRRTEAFF. CDR3 nucleotides: TGTGCCAGCTCCCTTGGACAGGGGCGTCGAACTGAAGCTTTCTTT.

The chain links TRBV4-1 to TRBJ2-5, with D possibly being TRBD2 (5 bases). The CDR3 sequence is 15 residues long. Germline V gene lookup returns CDR1 MGHRA and CDR2 YSYEKL. V lost 1 base, J lost 1 base, and 10 bases lay in between. CDR3 bases: TGCGCCAGCAGCCAAGGTGGGAGTGGCCAAGAGACCCAGTACTTC. Protein sequence: CASSQGGSGQETQYF.